This entry is about one T cell receptor (beta chain). Its target is not known. The source of the sample is a study of cytomegalovirus exposure and HLA in healthy donors. Looking at the study overall: Counted in an early data release were approximately 80 million unique TCRs from HLA-typed donors. Study conclusions and caveats: Most TCR beta V segments were productive about 90% or about 30% of the time in an earlier analysis. HLA restriction was apparent for most CMV-associated TCR beta chains in a later analysis.

CDR1 SGDLS and CDR2 YYNGEE come from the germline V gene. Trimming shortened V by 7 bases and J by 5 bases, and 12 bases separated the two germline ends. This CDR3 comprises 13 residues. Primers for the PCR totalled 60 Vbeta and 13 Jbeta. Profiled with immunoSEQ multiplex PCR; TCRdb holds only in-frame clones, not every one. The repertoire table contains 91,000 or so clones. The source of this sequence is a woman in her 30s in good health and CMV-seronegative. The chain carries TRBV9 and TRBJ2-2; D is undetermined. Material: PBMCs. CDR3 sequence: CASLTAETGELFF. CDR3 nucleotides: TGTGCCAGCCTCACAGCCGAGACCGGGGAGCTGTTTTTT.